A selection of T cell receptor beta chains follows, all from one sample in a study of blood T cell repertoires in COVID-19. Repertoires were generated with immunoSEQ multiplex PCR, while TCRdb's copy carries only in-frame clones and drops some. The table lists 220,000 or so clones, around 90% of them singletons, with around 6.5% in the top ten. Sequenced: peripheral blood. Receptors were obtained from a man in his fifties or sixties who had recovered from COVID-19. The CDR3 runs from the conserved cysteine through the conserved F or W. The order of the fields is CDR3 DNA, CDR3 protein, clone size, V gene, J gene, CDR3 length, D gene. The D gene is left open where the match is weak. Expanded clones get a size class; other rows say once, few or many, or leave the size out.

cdr3_nt: TGTGCCAGCAGTGATACAGGGTCTCTCTACGAGCAGTACTTC; cdr3_aa: CASSDTGSLYEQYF; clone_size: .; v_call: TRBV28; j_call: TRBJ2-7; cdr3_length: 14; d_call: .
cdr3_nt: TGTGCCAGCAGTTTGGCAGGACAGGCTGCGAATTCACCCCTCCACTTT; cdr3_aa: CASSLAGQAANSPLHF; clone_size: .; v_call: TRBV27; j_call: TRBJ1-6; cdr3_length: 16; d_call: TRBD1
cdr3_nt: TGTGCCAGCAGTCTGCACGGGGGCTACGAGCAGTACTTC; cdr3_aa: CASSLHGGYEQYF; clone_size: once; v_call: TRBV27; j_call: TRBJ2-7; cdr3_length: 13; d_call: .
cdr3_nt: TGCAGTGCTAGTCCAGGACAGGCCCCGAACACCGGGGAGCTGTTTTTT; cdr3_aa: CSASPGQAPNTGELFF; clone_size: .; v_call: TRBV20-1; j_call: TRBJ2-2; cdr3_length: 16; d_call: TRBD1
cdr3_nt: TGTGCCAGTAGTACCTGGACAGGGACTGGGGCCAACGTCCTGACTTTC; cdr3_aa: CASSTWTGTGANVLTF; clone_size: .; v_call: TRBV19; j_call: TRBJ2-6; cdr3_length: 16; d_call: TRBD1
cdr3_nt: TGTGCCAGAAGCTCCTTAGATACGCAGTATTTT; cdr3_aa: CARSSLDTQYF; clone_size: .; v_call: TRBV5-3; j_call: TRBJ2-3; cdr3_length: 11; d_call: .
cdr3_nt: TGTGCCAGCAGCTTATTGTCAGGGTCGTATGAGCAGTACTTC; cdr3_aa: CASSLLSGSYEQYF; clone_size: .; v_call: TRBV7-8; j_call: TRBJ2-7; cdr3_length: 14; d_call: .
cdr3_nt: TGTGCCAGCAGTAGGGGACAGGGATTAACTCAGCCCCAGCATTTT; cdr3_aa: CASSRGQGLTQPQHF; clone_size: .; v_call: TRBV5-8; j_call: TRBJ1-5; cdr3_length: 15; d_call: TRBD1
cdr3_nt: TGTGCCAGCAGCCGCCCAACGACTAGCGCCCGCACAGATACGCAGTATTTT; cdr3_aa: CASSRPTTSARTDTQYF; clone_size: .; v_call: TRBV3-1/TRBV3-2; j_call: TRBJ2-3; cdr3_length: 17; d_call: TRBD2
cdr3_nt: TGTGCCAGCAGCTCCCGGGGACTAGGAGGTAATGAGCAGTTCTTC; cdr3_aa: CASSSRGLGGNEQFF; clone_size: .; v_call: TRBV11-1; j_call: TRBJ2-1; cdr3_length: 15; d_call: TRBD2